This T cell receptor beta chain was observed in a study of cytomegalovirus exposure and HLA in healthy donors. Trimming at V came to 0 bases and at J to 6 bases, leaving 6 bases not matched to a gene. Germline CDR1 and CDR2: SGHTA and FQGTGA. The CDR3 runs to 18 residues. Researchers ran the PCR with 60 Vbeta and 13 Jbeta primers. The repertoire was sequenced with immunoSEQ multiplex PCR; TCRdb's copy has only in-frame clones and lacks some. The data contain over 85,000 clones, around 77% of them singletons. Sequencing input: PBMCs. V gene TRBV7-3 combines with J gene TRBJ2-2; TRBD2 agrees at 14 bases. The receptor was isolated from a female donor in good health and CMV-seronegative. CDR3 nucleotides: TGTGCCAGCAGCTTAACGGGGACTAGCGGGAGTGGGGCCGGGGAGCTGTTTTTT. Its translation is CASSLTGTSGSGAGELFF.